Presented here are 15 T cell receptor beta chains from one specimen sequenced in a study of a mutant IDH1 vaccine in newly diagnosed glioma. The assay was immunoSEQ multiplex PCR, and TCRdb's table has in-frame clones only and misses some. The sample includes under 25,000 clones, roughly 93% seen only once; the top ten take roughly 1.2%. Time point reported: baseline, week 1 (first vaccination visit). Noted treatment: pre-vaccination baseline after standard-of-care therapy. The material sequenced was PBMCs, taken from a glioma patient treated with radiotherapy, temozolomide or both. Receptors were obtained from a man in his forties with glioma.

The chain recombines TRBV15 with TRBJ2-3; 9 nucleotides align to TRBD2. Trimming cost V 1 base and J 3 bases; bases outside gene matches: 5. This CDR3 has 16 amino acids. In germline, CDR1 is LNHNV, CDR2 YYDKDF (reference sequence). This chain's CDR3 is CATSRAAGGRTDTQYF. CDR3 coding DNA: TGTGCCACCAGCAGAGCCGCGGGAGGGAGAACAGATACGCAGTATTTT.

J is TRBJ2-5 and V is TRBV4-1, with D unresolved. This CDR3 is 15 amino acids long. The V end lost 0 bases, the J end lost 3 bases, and 11 bases lay between the germline ends. From germline, CDR1 is MGHRA and CDR2 YSYEKL. The DNA of the CDR3 is TGCGCCAGCAGCCAAGATACCCGACCTAAAGAGACCCAGTACTTC. Translated, it gives CASSQDTRPKETQYF.

The rearrangement links TRBV4-1 to TRBJ1-1; the match to TRBD1 covers 9 bases. Germline values: CDR1 MGHRA, CDR2 YSYEKL. The CDR3 is 15 residues long. V trimming: 4 bases; J trimming: 4 bases; junction bases outside the gene matches: 7. CDR3 sequence (DNA): TGCGCCAGCAGCCCAGCCGGGACAGGGACCACTGAAGCTTTCTTT. This translates into CASSPAGTGTTEAFF.

The V gene is TRBV7-3, the J gene TRBJ2-3; D gene uncertain. This CDR3 is 16 amino acids long. The V gene lost 5 bases and the J gene lost 4 bases, with 19 bases spanning the gap. CDR1 is SGHTA, CDR2 FQGTGA, per germline. CDR3 coding DNA: TGTGCCAGCAGCCTACTTGCGAGTATTCAGGCAGATACGCAGTATTTT. Translation gives CASSLLASIQADTQYF.

This clone was counted once. CDR3 region: CASRDNSYEQYF. The CDR3 bases are TGTGCCAGCCGGGACAACTCCTACGAGCAGTACTTC. The chain carries TRBV7-8 and TRBJ2-7, with D possibly being TRBD1 (6 bases). This CDR3 region has 12 residues. From germline, CDR1 is SGHVS and CDR2 FQNEAQ. Trimming took 8 bases from V and 0 from J, leaving 8 bases between them.

As DNA, the CDR3 is TGTGCCAGCTCACCACCGTTTTGGAACGGGAAGGGATTCAATGAGCAGTTCTTC. This codes for CASSPPFWNGKGFNEQFF. The chain joins TRBV18 to TRBJ2-1, with a possible D match to TRBD2 (5 bases). Trimming cost V 0 bases and J 6 bases, with 21 bases left between them. Per germline, CDR1 KGHSH and CDR2 LQKENI. The CDR3 extends over 18 amino acids.

This chain joins TRBV19 and TRBJ1-5, with D unclear. The V end lost 6 bases, the J end lost 3 bases, and 18 bases lay between the germline ends. Germline assignment: CDR1 LNHDA and CDR2 SQIVND (reference sequence). This CDR3 region has 16 residues. CDR3 coding DNA: TGTGCCAGTAGCAAATACGAAAGGGTGTACAATCAGCCCCAGCATTTT. It translates to CASSKYERVYNQPQHF.

This rearrangement joins TRBV7-8 to TRBJ2-1; D is uncertain. The V end was cut by 0 bases, the J end by 7 bases, with 10 bases between. Germline loops: CDR1 SGHVS, CDR2 FQNEAQ. The CDR3 spans 14 residues. CDR3 nucleotides: TGTGCCAGCAGCTTAGCGCTCGGGTGGAATGAGCAGTTCTTC. Its protein product is CASSLALGWNEQFF.

The DNA of the CDR3 is TGTGCCAGCTCACCGAGACTAGCGGCGAACACCGGGGAGCTGTTTTTT. Encoded protein: CASSPRLAANTGELFF. The chain joins TRBV18 to TRBJ2-2; 9 nucleotides agree with TRBD2. Germline V lookup: CDR1 KGHSH, CDR2 LQKENI. V was clipped by 3 bases and J by 0 bases; unmatched bases: 2. The CDR3 covers 16 residues.

This rearrangement joins TRBV5-4 to TRBJ2-5; D gene ambiguous. V was trimmed by 5 bases and J by 1 base, leaving 6 bases between them. Germline V gives CDR1 SGHNT, CDR2 YYREEE (reference sequence). CDR3 length: 12 amino acids. The CDR3 coding sequence is TGTGCCAGCAGGGCTGGCCAAGAGACCCAGTACTTC. It translates to CASRAGQETQYF.

The chain is built from TRBV30 and TRBJ1-2, with D tentatively TRBD1 (6 bases). V was cut by 1 base and J by 7 bases, with 22 bases left in between. The CDR3 extends over 16 amino acids. Germline CDR1 is GTSNPN and CDR2 is SVGIG (reference sequence). The CDR3 sequence is CAWSEGRGSGWIGYTF. DNA of the CDR3: TGTGCCTGGAGTGAGGGCAGGGGTTCTGGTTGGATTGGCTACACCTTC.

This rearrangement joins TRBV27 to TRBJ1-2, with D tentatively TRBD1 (5 bases). Trimming removed 2 bases from V and 4 bases from J, with 14 bases in between. The CDR3 runs 15 residues. The germline V gene has CDR1 MNHEY and CDR2 SMNVEV (reference sequence). The CDR3 spells CASSLMGGRVYGYTF. CDR3 bases: TGTGCCAGCAGTTTAATGGGGGGTAGGGTCTATGGCTACACCTTC.

The chain has TRBV4-2 and TRBJ1-1; D unresolved. Per germline, CDR1 LGHNA and CDR2 YNFKEQ. This CDR3 has 14 amino acids. Trimming stripped 0 bases from V and 4 bases from J, with 9 bases between. Here the CDR3 DNA reads TGTGCCAGCAGCCAAGAACATGTGGGCACTGAAGCTTTCTTT. Protein sequence: CASSQEHVGTEAFF.

The chain uses TRBV18 and TRBJ2-5; no definite D call. V lost 1 base to trimming and J lost 5 bases, with 11 bases between them. Germline assignment: CDR1 KGHSH and CDR2 LQKENI. The CDR3 runs to 14 residues. The CDR3, as DNA: TGTGCCAGCTCACCACGGTCGGGTCAGGAGACCCAGTACTTC. Translating gives CASSPRSGQETQYF.

The chain uses TRBV7-8 and TRBJ2-2; TRBD1 matches at 8 bases. The trim removed 8 bases at V and 2 bases at J, leaving 7 bases unmatched. Germline CDR1 SGHVS, CDR2 FQNEAQ. CDR3 length: 15 amino acids. The DNA of the CDR3 is TGTGCCAGCTCCCCGGACAGGGCTAACACCGGGGAGCTGTTTTTT. Its translation is CASSPDRANTGELFF.